This T cell receptor (beta chain) was recovered during a study of cytomegalovirus exposure and HLA in healthy donors. Comments on this clone: The antigen remains unidentified.

PCR involved 60 Vbeta and 13 Jbeta primers. Libraries were prepared by immunoSEQ multiplex PCR; TCRdb keeps only in-frame clonotypes and omits some of them. Found here are tens of thousands of clones, roughly 79% of them singletons; the top ten hold 4.5% to 7%. Trimming removed 1 base from V and 5 bases from J, with 15 bases in between. This CDR3 is 16 amino acids long. Per the germline V gene, CDR1 is LGHNA and CDR2 is YSLEER. Study-level findings and limits: Association of 16,951 TCR beta sequences with HLA alleles was found at 0.05 false discovery rate in a later analysis. About 87% or about 30% of the time was how often most TCR beta V segments were productive, according to an earlier analysis. Associated with cytomegalovirus, according to the listing, were some 150 TCR beta chains. Common viral pathogens were later found to be apparently linked to several of the most significant clusters.

Sequenced material: PBMCs. The sequence was collected from a male donor in good health and CMV-seropositive. This chain connects TRBV4-3 to TRBJ2-1; tentative D call: TRBD2 (7 bases). The CDR3, as DNA: TGCGCCAGCAGCCAAGTATGGGGGGGCCTTCACAATGAGCAGTTCTTC. It yields the protein CASSQVWGGLHNEQFF.